This T cell receptor (beta chain) originates from a study of blood T cell repertoires in COVID-19 (TCRdb year 2020). For the wider study: Samples from collaborators originated in the United States, Italy and Spain and spanned both the acute and convalescent phases of COVID-19. The prospective study material was composed of cDNA or gDNA derived from T cells, B-cell-depleted T cells, or PBMCs. Subjects who had been exposed to COVID-19, were actively infected with it, or had recovered from it provided the deeply sampled blood TCRbeta repertoires that made up the dataset. The repertoires were released in a freely available public database meant as a resource for research on the immune response to SARS-CoV-2. The samples were drawn from the first 160 participants of the ongoing ImmuneRACE study and from 1,254 subjects provided by 6 global collaborators. Nearly every sample came with metadata listing a de-identified subject ID, COVID-19 status, age in years and sex. HLA class I and class II types, where available, came from metadata supplied by the sample provider rather than from assay-based typing.

A note on this clone: This receptor's antigen is unknown. No base quality information exists; no much larger clone differs at one position.

Taken from cysteine to phenylalanine, the CDR3 has 16 residues. Only the CDR3 DNA is retained, 48 bases long and in frame from the first base. Trimmed from V: 5 bases; trimmed from J: 1 base; junction bases lacking a gene match: 7. CDR1 and CDR2, per the germline V gene, are SGHTA and FQGNSA. Whole blood was collected in K2EDTA tubes by collaborating institutions according to the institutions' own protocols. For TCRbeta analysis, collaborator samples were shipped as frozen whole blood, as isolated PBMCs, or as DNA extracted from either sample type. The investigation overall reported the following: The amount of clinical and demographic metadata varied by source and participant and was provided uncurated.

TCRbeta CDR3 regions were amplified from genomic DNA using the immunoSEQ Assay, a bias-controlled multiplex PCR. From the authors' description of their analysis: The number of nucleated cells in each sample was estimated from the amplification of reference gene primers within the assay. To quantify the absolute abundance of each unique TCRbeta CDR3 rearrangement, sequence reads were collapsed and filtered. For each sample, productive Simpson clonality was calculated as the square root of Simpson's diversity index over productive rearrangements. TCRdb carries this immuneACCESS record with in-frame sequences only. Its versions omit some clonotypes, under half of them owing to an unresolved V gene in the studies checked, with the rest unexplained. Clonal size and the V and J genes are those of that table, whereas D and trimming came from the DNA. This sample lists approximately 130,000 clones; approximately 85% were detected once. The ten most abundant clones make up around 10% of the sample.

The rearranged segments are TRBV7-2 and TRBJ2-5, with 10 junctional bases fitting TRBD1. The TCR originated in a human donor in a cohort sampled during active COVID-19. Material for sequencing was peripheral blood. The CDR3 sequence is CASSAAGTGAQETQYF. The DNA sequence follows: TGTGCCAGCAGCGCCGCCGGGACAGGGGCCCAAGAGACCCAGTACTTC.